Shown below are 4 T cell receptor beta chains from a single sample sequenced in a study of monozygotic twins with inflammatory bowel disease. TCRdb reprocessed the 5' RACE reads and keeps a single row for each CDR3 protein, giving no DNA. Its listing shows about 170,000 distinct CDR3 sequences. The sequencing input was blood. Receptors were obtained from a human donor with ulcerative colitis or Crohn's disease, or a healthy co-twin of an affected twin (not recorded which).

The chain uses TRBV27 and TRBJ2-2. Germline CDR1 reads MNHEY; CDR2 reads SMNVEV (reference sequence). There are 16 residues in the CDR3. This chain's CDR3 is CASSLWVVSNTGELFF.

The chain carries TRBV6-4 and TRBJ2-1; TCRdb's assignment of TRBD2 cannot be checked, as there is no DNA. The CDR3 runs 14 residues. CDR1 and CDR2 from the germline V gene are MRHNA and SNTAGT. CDR3 residues: CASSFSGRDNEQVF.

The J gene is TRBJ2-1, the V gene TRBV7-2; with no DNA, the TCRdb D assignment of TRBD1 cannot be verified. CDR1 is SGHTA, CDR2 FQGNSA, per germline. CDR3 length: 15 residues. The CDR3 sequence is CASSLTGGYNNEQFF. The full variable domain, rest sourced from reference TRBV7-2 and TRBJ2-1, is GAGVSQSPSNKVTEKGKDVELRCDPISGHTALYWYRQSLGQGLEFLIYFQGNSAPDKSGLPSDRFSAERTGGSVSTLTIQRTQQEDSAVYLCASSLTGGYNNEQFFGPGTRLTVL.

The V call is TRBV3-1, the J call TRBJ2-1; TCRdb names TRBD2, which stays unverified in the absence of DNA. The CDR3 runs 16 residues. Germline CDR1 LGHDT, CDR2 YNNKEL (reference sequence). CDR3 sequence: CASSKTTSGAYNEQFF.